The sample holds a few counts of the clone carrying this TCR beta chain. The CDR3 is made up of 14 amino acids. Germline V CDR1 and CDR2: MDHEN, SYDVKM. V shed 7 bases and J shed 4 bases, with 16 bases lying between them. This sample was taken from a study of blood T cell repertoires in COVID-19. Study in general: Samples came from the United States, Italy and Spain, spanning acute and convalescent COVID-19. T cells, B-cell-depleted T cells, or PBMCs supplied cDNA or gDNA.

Per the study methods: From reference gene primer amplification, estimates of nucleated cell counts were derived. The table came from immunoSEQ multiplex PCR; TCRdb's copy has only in-frame clones and leaves some out. The V and J calls and clone size come from that table; D and trimming were worked out from the DNA. The sample shows approximately 60,000 clones, 76% of them seen only once. This TCR came from a woman older than 75 with acute or convalescent COVID-19. The chain recombines TRBV28 with TRBJ1-2; D gene uncertain. Input material: peripheral blood. The CDR3 nucleotides read TGTGCCAGCAAAGAAACCGGTGGGAGCTATGGCTACACCTTC. Protein product: CASKETGGSYGYTF.